Sequencing of this T cell receptor (beta chain) was carried out in a study of CXCR3-negative and CXCR3-positive naive CD8 T cells. Study findings and constraints: With CXCR3 expression partially decreased after cryopreservation, most assays relied on fresh PBMCs. Researchers reported similar TRBV-TRBJ usage in naive CXCR3-negative and CXCR3-positive cells, though memory differed.

As regards this clonotype: As yet, its antigen is unknown.

The CDR3 totals 14 residues. Per germline, CDR1 SGDLS and CDR2 YYNGEE. Via 5' RACE with UMI labels, TRB cDNA libraries were prepared. Following a re-call of the 5' RACE reads, TCRdb has one entry per CDR3 protein and lacks DNA. There are 75,000 to 95,000 distinct CDR3 sequences in the sample, with 0.85% to 1.4% held by the top ten. The TCR was taken from a human donor in good health. Some clones in this sample may be carry-over from other donors' samples. Sequenced input: naive CXCR3- CD8+ T cells from blood. This sample's subset: CD45RO-CCR7+CD27+CD95- naive CD8+ T cells lacking CXCR3 (TNR3-). The rearrangement uses TRBV9 and TRBJ1-5. Here the CDR3 reads CASSVDPYNQPQHF. Based on the CDR3 plus reference TRBV9 and TRBJ1-5, the full variable domain is DSGVTQTPKHLITATGQRVTLRCSPRSGDLSVYWYQQSLDQGLQFLIQYYNGEERAKGNILERFSAQQFPDLHSELNLSSLELGDSALYFCASSVDPYNQPQHFGDGTRLSIL.